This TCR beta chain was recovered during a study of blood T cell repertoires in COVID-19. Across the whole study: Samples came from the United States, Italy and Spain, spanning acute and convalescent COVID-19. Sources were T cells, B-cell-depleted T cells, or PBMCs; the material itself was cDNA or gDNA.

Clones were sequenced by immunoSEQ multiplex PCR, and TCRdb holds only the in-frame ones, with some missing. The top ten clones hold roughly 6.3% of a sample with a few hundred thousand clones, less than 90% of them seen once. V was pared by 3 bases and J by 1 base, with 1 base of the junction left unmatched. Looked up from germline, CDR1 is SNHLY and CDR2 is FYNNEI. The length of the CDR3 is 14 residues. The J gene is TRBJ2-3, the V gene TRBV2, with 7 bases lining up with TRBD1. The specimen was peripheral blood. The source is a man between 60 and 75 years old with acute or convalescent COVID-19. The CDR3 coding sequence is TGTGCCAGCAGTGACCAGGGGGGCACAGATACGCAGTATTTT. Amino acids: CASSDQGGTDTQYF. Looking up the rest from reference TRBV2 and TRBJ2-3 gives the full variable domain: EPEVTQTPSHQVTQMGQEVILRCVPISNHLYFYWYRQILGQKVEFLVSFYNNEISEKSEIFDDQFSVERPDGSNFTLKIRSTKLEDSAMYFCASSDQGGTDTQYFGPGTRLTVL.